A single sample gave rise to the 7 T cell receptor beta chains below, sequenced in a study of cytotoxic CD8 clonotypes in ibrutinib-treated CLL. Some clones are missing from TCRdb's copy, which holds only in-frame ones; the method was immunoSEQ multiplex PCR. The sample has a few hundred thousand clones, more than 65% seen once; the top ten hold 6.7%. Sequences were derived from PBMCs, sampled before ibrutinib treatment. The receptors stem from a human donor with chronic lymphocytic leukemia.

The chain employs TRBV11-2 and TRBJ2-7; 13 bases match TRBD2. The germline V gene has CDR1 SGHAT and CDR2 FQNNGV. The CDR3 has 18 amino acids. Trimming cost V 5 bases and J 4 bases; bases outside gene matches: 14. DNA of the CDR3: TGTGCCAGCAGCCCTTTAAGGGGGGAACTAGCGGGAGGGTACGAGCAGTACTTC. Translating it yields CASSPLRGELAGGYEQYF.

The V gene is TRBV19, the J gene TRBJ2-1, with D possibly TRBD2 on 7 matching bases. Trimming shortened V by 6 bases and J by 4 bases, and 13 bases separated the two germline ends. CDR3 length: 14 residues. CDR1 is LNHDA and CDR2 is SQIVND in the germline V gene (reference sequence). This chain's CDR3 is CASRGGGPYNEQFF. Written as DNA, the CDR3 is TGTGCCAGTAGAGGGGGGGGCCCGTACAATGAGCAGTTCTTC.

This chain connects TRBV7-8 to TRBJ2-5; possibly TRBD2 for D (5 bases). Germline values: CDR1 SGHVS, CDR2 FQNEAQ. There are 14 residues in the CDR3. V dropped 2 bases and J dropped 3 bases, with 10 bases sitting between them. The CDR3 DNA is TGTGCCAGCAGCTTATTTCTAGCAGAAGAGACCCAGTACTTC. Its protein is CASSLFLAEETQYF. Filled out from reference TRBV7-8 and TRBJ2-5, the complete variable domain reads GAGVSQSPRYKVAKRGQDVALRCDPISGHVSLFWYQQALGQGPEFLTYFQNEAQLDKSGLPSDRFFAERPEGSVSTLKIQRTQQEDSAVYLCASSLFLAEETQYFGPGTRLLVL.

The chain has TRBV7-6 and TRBJ2-2; D remains unclear. This CDR3 is built from 14 residues. With 0 bases removed from V and 4 bases from J, the gap between germline ends came to 6 bases. Germline V lookup: CDR1 SGHVS, CDR2 FNYEAQ. CDR3 amino acids: CASSLALLTGELFF. The CDR3 region has the DNA TGTGCCAGCAGCTTAGCCCTTCTCACCGGGGAGCTGTTTTTT.

This clone was observed once. CDR3 bases: TGTGCTAGTGGTTTGGGGGCGCCCGCTAATGAAAAACTGTTTTTT. It yields the protein CASGLGAPANEKLFF. The chain joins TRBV12-5 to TRBJ1-4; D remains ambiguous. CDR3 length equals 15 residues. Germline CDR1 LGHNT, CDR2 FRNRAP. The V end was cut by 1 base, the J end by 3 bases, with 9 bases between.

V and J are TRBV13 and TRBJ2-7; 9 bases are a match to TRBD2. The J segment lost 4 bases and the V segment lost 2 bases, leaving 6 bases of the junction unmatched. CDR1 PRHDT and CDR2 FYEKMQ come from the germline V gene (reference sequence). The CDR3 spans 15 residues. The CDR3 sequence: CASSLSSSGSYEQYF. The DNA for the CDR3 is TGTGCCAGCAGCTTAAGTAGTAGCGGGAGTTACGAGCAGTACTTC.

The rearrangement uses TRBV27 and TRBJ2-3, with 8 bases that match TRBD2. The CDR3 is 16 residues long. Germline V gives CDR1 MNHEY, CDR2 SMNVEV (reference sequence). J was trimmed by 1 base and V by 1 base; bases with no gene match: 4. The CDR3 spells CASSLYPTSGTDTQYF. CDR3 nucleotide sequence: TGTGCCAGCAGTTTATACCCGACTAGCGGCACAGATACGCAGTATTTT.